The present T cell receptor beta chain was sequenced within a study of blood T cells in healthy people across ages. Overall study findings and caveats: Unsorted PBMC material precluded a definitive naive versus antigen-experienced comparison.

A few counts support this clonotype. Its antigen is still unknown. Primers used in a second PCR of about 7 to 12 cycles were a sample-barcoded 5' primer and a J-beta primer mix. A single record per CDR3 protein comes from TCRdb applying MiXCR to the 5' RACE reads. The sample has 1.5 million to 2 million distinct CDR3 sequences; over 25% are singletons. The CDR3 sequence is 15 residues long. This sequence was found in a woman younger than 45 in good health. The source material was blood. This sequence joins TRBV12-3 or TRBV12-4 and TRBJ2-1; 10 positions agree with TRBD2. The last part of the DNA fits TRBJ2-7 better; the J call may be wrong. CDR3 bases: TGTGCCAGCAGCCCCAGACTAGCGGGTTACAATGAGCAGTACTTC. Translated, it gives CASSPRLAGYNEQYF.